The 27 T cell receptor beta chains below all came from one sample that was sequenced in a study of blood T cell repertoires in COVID-19. Method: immunoSEQ multiplex PCR; TCRdb's copy keeps in-frame clones and lacks some. The sample shows 110,000 to 150,000 clones, 85% to 90% of them seen only once. The material sequenced was peripheral blood. The receptors come from a woman aged 55-70 years with acute or convalescent COVID-19.

This chain links TRBV5-5 with TRBJ2-3, with TRBD2 as a possible D gene (5 bases). CDR3 size: 15 residues. V was pared by 0 bases and J by 5 bases, with 13 bases between. CDR1 is SGHKS, CDR2 YYEKEE, per germline (reference sequence). The CDR3 region is CASSLAPGGRDTQYF. The CDR3 coding sequence is TGTGCCAGCAGCTTGGCCCCTGGTGGGAGAGATACGCAGTATTTT.

The V and J genes are TRBV6-6 and TRBJ1-3; 7 positions match TRBD1. Germline values: CDR1 MNHNY, CDR2 SVGAGI (reference sequence). CDR3 length equals 15 residues. The J segment lost 2 bases and the V segment lost 6 bases, leaving 7 bases of the junction unmatched. In DNA, the CDR3 is TGTGCCAGCAGCCAAAACAGGGGAGCTGGAAACACCATATATTTT. This encodes CASSQNRGAGNTIYF.

The chain employs TRBV5-5 and TRBJ2-3, with 7 positions matching TRBD1. Trimming cost V 4 bases and J 0 bases; bases outside gene matches: 14. This CDR3 comprises 18 residues. CDR1 is SGHKS, CDR2 YYEKEE, per germline (reference sequence). The CDR3 DNA reads TGTGCCAGCAGCCCGGGACAGCGCCAAACTAGTAGCACAGATACGCAGTATTTT. This gives the protein CASSPGQRQTSSTDTQYF.

The V gene is TRBV19, the J gene TRBJ1-5; D remains unclear. V was clipped by 9 bases and J by 0 bases, with 12 bases between them. There are 14 residues in the CDR3. CDR1 and CDR2 (germline): LNHDA, SQIVND (reference sequence). This CDR3 is CASRRLDSNQPQHF. The DNA for the CDR3 is TGTGCCAGCCGCAGGTTGGATAGCAATCAGCCCCAGCATTTT.

This chain links TRBV11-2 with TRBJ1-2, with D uncertain. The CDR3 has 15 amino acids. Looked up from germline, CDR1 is SGHAT and CDR2 is FQNNGV. The V gene lost 0 bases and the J gene lost 6 bases, with 14 bases spanning the gap. The CDR3 region has the DNA TGTGCCAGCAGCTTAGACGGGAGGCCTATGGATGGCTACACCTTC. Its protein is CASSLDGRPMDGYTF.

This clone was seen a few times. The J gene is TRBJ1-5, the V gene TRBV6-2 or TRBV6-3; D might be TRBD1 (5 bases). V lost 5 bases and J lost 9, with 17 bases in between. CDR1 is MNHEY, CDR2 SVGEGT, per germline. The CDR3 runs 14 residues. CDR3 nucleotides: TGTGCCAGCAGTCCCGGGACGCTGGGGGGGCCCCAGCATTTT. Protein sequence: CASSPGTLGGPQHF.

As concerns this clone: A read error may account for a junction end that differs from germline. The chain uses TRBV2 and TRBJ2-1; 7 bases map to TRBD1. The length of the CDR3 is 14 residues. Germline V lookup: CDR1 SNHLY, CDR2 FYNNEI. The CDR3 DNA reads as TGTGCCAGCAGAGAACAGGGGTCCTCCAATGAGCAGTTCTTC. This encodes CASREQGSSNEQFF.

This chain joins TRBV12-5 and TRBJ2-7; 8 bases agree with TRBD2. Germline trimming cut 8 bases from V and 2 bases from J; bases unmatched to any gene: 11. The CDR3 spans 15 residues. Germline-derived CDR1 and CDR2 are LGHNT and FRNRAP. The CDR3 DNA follows: TGTGCTAGTTCTAAGAGCGGGGGTCTAACCTACGAGCAGTACTTC. It is translated as CASSKSGGLTYEQYF.

The sample holds one count of this clone. This sequence joins TRBV19 and TRBJ2-7, with 10 bases matching TRBD1. Germline lookup yields CDR1 LNHDA and CDR2 SQIVND (reference sequence). V was clipped by 2 bases and J by 2 bases; unmatched bases: 3. There are 15 residues in the CDR3. The CDR3 here is CASSITGQGTYEQYF. DNA of the CDR3: TGTGCCAGTAGTATAACGGGACAGGGGACCTACGAGCAGTACTTC.

The V call is TRBV10-3, the J call TRBJ1-3, with 7 bases matching TRBD1. J was trimmed by 4 bases and V by 8 bases; bases with no gene match: 2. The CDR3 is 12 residues long. Per germline, CDR1 ENHRY and CDR2 SYGVKD. CDR3 amino acids: CAIRGQGNTIYF. DNA of the CDR3: TGTGCCATCCGGGGACAGGGAAACACCATATATTTT.

The gene calls are TRBV6-2 or TRBV6-3 and TRBJ2-7; the D is unclear. Germline V lookup: CDR1 MNHEY, CDR2 SVGEGT. V was cut by 5 bases and J by 3 bases, with 17 bases left in between. The CDR3 extends over 15 amino acids. CDR3 coding DNA: TGTGCCAGCAGTAACACACCGAATCACCTCTACGAGCAGTACTTC. It codes for CASSNTPNHLYEQYF.

This clone was counted many times. This sequence joins TRBV6-4 and TRBJ2-3, with 14 bases that match TRBD2. CDR1 and CDR2 (germline): MRHNA, SNTAGT. Losses at the gene ends were 0 bases for V and 4 bases for J; bases not matched to a gene: 0. The CDR3 covers 16 residues. CDR3 sequence: CASSDSTSGGADTQYF. In nucleotides, the CDR3 is TGTGCCAGCAGTGACTCGACTAGCGGGGGGGCAGATACGCAGTATTTT.

The chain links TRBV27 to TRBJ2-1; D gene unclear. The CDR3 has 18 residues. Trimming took 2 bases from V and 2 from J, leaving 19 bases between them. The germline V gene has CDR1 MNHEY and CDR2 SMNVEV (reference sequence). Written as DNA, the CDR3 is TGTGCCAGCAGTTTAGAGGCACCCCTGGGTGCGCCCTACAATGAGCAGTTCTTC. The encoded protein is CASSLEAPLGAPYNEQFF.

This chain uses TRBV23-1 with TRBJ1-5, with D maybe TRBD1 (6 bases). TRBV23-1 is identified as an open reading frame with a role that is uncertain. V lost 4 bases to trimming and J lost 0 bases, with 19 bases between them. The CDR3 extends over 18 amino acids. CDR3 bases: TGCGCCAGCAGTCGCCACATGACAGGCTTGTATAGCAATCAGCCCCAGCATTTT. Protein product: CASSRHMTGLYSNQPQHF.

This clone was picked up a small number of times. The sample contains more than one DNA sequence encoding this CDR3. The chain uses TRBV6-5 and TRBJ2-2; D unclear. Looked up from germline, CDR1 is MNHEY and CDR2 is SVGAGI. The CDR3 is made up of 13 amino acids. The V and J ends lost 3 bases and 1 base respectively, with 3 bases between them. CDR3 region: CASSYLNTGELFF. As DNA, the CDR3 is TGTGCCAGCAGTTATCTGAACACCGGGGAGCTGTTTTTT.

Here the CDR3 DNA reads TGTGCCAGCAGTGTGGGTGGCGGTTATGAAAAACTGTTTTTT. As protein: CASSVGGGYEKLFF. The genes are TRBV2 and TRBJ1-4; D gene ambiguous. Germline V gives CDR1 SNHLY, CDR2 FYNNEI. This CDR3 has 14 residues. V lost 4 bases and J lost 6, with 12 bases in between. Complete variable domain (other parts from reference TRBV2 and TRBJ1-4): EPEVTQTPSHQVTQMGQEVILRCVPISNHLYFYWYRQILGQKVEFLVSFYNNEISEKSEIFDDQFSVERPDGSNFTLKIRSTKLEDSAMYFCASSVGGGYEKLFFGSGTQLSVL.

This clone has just one count. The chain combines TRBV27 with TRBJ2-3; the D gene is possibly TRBD2 (5 bases). The length of the CDR3 is 14 residues. Germline V gene lookup returns CDR1 MNHEY and CDR2 SMNVEV (reference sequence). Trimming took off 4 bases at V and 6 bases at J, with 14 bases between the two ends. CDR3 bases: TGTGCCAGCAGTTCCGGGCTCGGGGTCGATACGCAGTATTTT. This translates into CASSSGLGVDTQYF.

The CDR3 loop is CASSLGGGVPISTDTQYF. CDR3 DNA: TGCGCCAGCAGCTTGGGCGGGGGGGTTCCTATTAGCACAGATACGCAGTATTTT. The chain employs TRBV5-1 and TRBJ2-3; the match to TRBD2 covers 9 bases. V lost 0 bases and J lost 0; bases outside the gene matches: 8. The CDR3 runs 18 residues. Germline V gene data show CDR1 as SGHRS and CDR2 as YFSETQ. Full variable domain (remainder filled in from reference TRBV5-1 and TRBJ2-3): KAGVTQTPRYLIKTRGQQVTLSCSPISGHRSVSWYQQTPGQGLQFLFEYFSETQRNKGNFPGRFSGRQFSNSRSEMNVSTLELGDSALYLCASSLGGGVPISTDTQYFGPGTRLTVL.

As regards this clone: The identical CDR3 is also encoded by other nucleotide sequences in the sample. This chain uses TRBV4-1 with TRBJ1-2; no firm D call. Trimming left V 0 bases short and J 4 bases short, with 9 bases between. The CDR3 has 14 amino acids. CDR1 and CDR2 from the germline V gene are MGHRA and YSYEKL. In DNA form, the CDR3 reads TGCGCCAGCAGCCAAGAGGGCACTCGCTATGGCTACACCTTC. This sequence encodes CASSQEGTRYGYTF.

V is TRBV28 and J is TRBJ1-2; D is possibly TRBD1 (6 bases). Looked up from germline, CDR1 is MDHEN and CDR2 is SYDVKM. With 2 bases removed from V and 8 bases from J, the gap between germline ends came to 15 bases. The CDR3 is made up of 14 amino acids. The CDR3 protein is CASSLLDRIRGYTF. In DNA form, the CDR3 reads TGTGCCAGCAGTTTACTCGACAGGATCAGAGGCTACACCTTC.

The CDR3 sequence is CASSFKAAGGRTQYF. CDR3 DNA sequence: TGTGCCAGCAGTTTTAAGGCCGCCGGGGGACGTACGCAGTATTTT. The chain uses TRBV28 and TRBJ2-3; D possibly corresponds to TRBD2 (6 bases). V was pared by 3 bases and J by 8 bases, with 18 bases between. The CDR3 runs to 15 residues. Germline V CDR1 and CDR2: MDHEN, SYDVKM.

The rearrangement joins TRBV7-9 to TRBJ2-1, with D maybe TRBD1 (5 bases). This CDR3 region has 13 residues. Germline CDR1 and CDR2: SEHNR and FQNEAQ (reference sequence). Trimming removed 6 bases at V and 8 bases at J, with 14 bases between. The CDR3: CASSPRGKDEQFF. In DNA form, the CDR3 reads TGTGCCAGCAGTCCAAGGGGTAAGGATGAGCAGTTCTTC.

The rearrangement joins TRBV5-6 to TRBJ2-1; 7 bases map to TRBD1. The V gene's germline CDR1 is SGHDT and CDR2 YYEEEE. V lost 4 bases and J lost 10; bases outside the gene matches: 8. This CDR3 is 13 amino acids long. The CDR3: CASSVPGTVEQFF. DNA for the CDR3: TGTGCCAGCAGCGTTCCCGGGACAGTGGAGCAGTTCTTC.

The CDR3 protein is CASSLSYAGTGGAGKDEQFF. The CDR3 bases are TGTGCCAGCAGCTTATCGTACGCCGGGACAGGGGGCGCGGGGAAGGATGAGCAGTTCTTC. The V gene is TRBV11-3, the J gene TRBJ2-1; TRBD1 matches 12 bases. V shed 2 bases, J shed 8 bases, and the junction held 19 bases outside the gene matches. CDR1 and CDR2 (germline): SGHNT, YENEEA. The CDR3 extends over 20 amino acids.

This chain links TRBV5-1 with TRBJ2-7; 7 nucleotides match TRBD1. The CDR3 length is 15 residues. Per germline, CDR1 SGHRS and CDR2 YFSETQ. J gave up 6 bases and V 0 bases, and 9 bases lay outside the gene matches. CDR3 in amino acids: CASSLALTGVGEQYF. The CDR3, as DNA: TGCGCCAGCAGCTTGGCCCTAACAGGGGTAGGCGAGCAGTACTTC.

This sequence joins TRBV9 and TRBJ2-7; D might be TRBD1 (5 bases). The ends were cut back, 0 bases at V and 7 bases at J, with 20 bases in the middle. This CDR3 region has 16 residues. The V gene's germline CDR1 is SGDLS and CDR2 YYNGEE. The CDR3 nucleotides read TGTGCCAGCAGCGTAGAGGGGATATCCTCTGTGGGGGAGCAGTACTTC. Encoded protein: CASSVEGISSVGEQYF.

In its sample, this clone was seen a few times. V usage is TRBV5-1 and J usage is TRBJ2-5; weak D call: TRBD2 (6 bases). This CDR3 contains 14 residues. Trimming removed 4 bases at V and 2 bases at J, with 12 bases between. Germline V CDR1 and CDR2: SGHRS, YFSETQ. Here the CDR3 reads CASSGGTLQETQYF. The CDR3 coding sequence is TGCGCCAGCAGCGGAGGGACTCTACAAGAGACCCAGTACTTC.